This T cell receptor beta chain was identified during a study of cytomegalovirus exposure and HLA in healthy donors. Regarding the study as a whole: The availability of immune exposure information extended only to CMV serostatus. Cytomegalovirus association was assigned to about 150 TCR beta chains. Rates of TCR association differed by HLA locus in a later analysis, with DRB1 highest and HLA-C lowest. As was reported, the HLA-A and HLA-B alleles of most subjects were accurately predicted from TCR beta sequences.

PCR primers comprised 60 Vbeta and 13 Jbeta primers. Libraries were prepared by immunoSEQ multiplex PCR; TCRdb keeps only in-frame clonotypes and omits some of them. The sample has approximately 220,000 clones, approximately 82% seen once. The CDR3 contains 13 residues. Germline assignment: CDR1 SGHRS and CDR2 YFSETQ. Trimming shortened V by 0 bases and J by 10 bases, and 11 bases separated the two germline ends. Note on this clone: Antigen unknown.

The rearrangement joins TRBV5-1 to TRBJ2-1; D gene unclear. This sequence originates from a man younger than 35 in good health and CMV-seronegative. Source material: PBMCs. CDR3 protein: CASSLAAEAEQFF. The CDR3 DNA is TGCGCCAGCAGCTTGGCGGCCGAGGCGGAGCAGTTCTTC.